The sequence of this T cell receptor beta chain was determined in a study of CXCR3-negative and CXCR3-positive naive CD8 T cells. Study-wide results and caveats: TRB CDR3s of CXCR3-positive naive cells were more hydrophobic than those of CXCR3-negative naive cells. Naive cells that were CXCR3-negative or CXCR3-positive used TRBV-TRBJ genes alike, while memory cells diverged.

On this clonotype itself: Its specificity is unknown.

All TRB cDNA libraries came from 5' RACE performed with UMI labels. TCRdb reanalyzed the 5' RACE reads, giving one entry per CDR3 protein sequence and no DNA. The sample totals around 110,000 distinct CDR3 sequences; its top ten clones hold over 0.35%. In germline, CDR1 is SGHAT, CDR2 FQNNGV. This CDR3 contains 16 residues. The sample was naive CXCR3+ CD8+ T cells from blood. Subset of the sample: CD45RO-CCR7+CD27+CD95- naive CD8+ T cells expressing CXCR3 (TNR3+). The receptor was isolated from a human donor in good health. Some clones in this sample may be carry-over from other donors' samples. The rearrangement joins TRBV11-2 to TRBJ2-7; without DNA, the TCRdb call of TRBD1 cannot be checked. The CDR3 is CASSVPSILTPYEQYF.